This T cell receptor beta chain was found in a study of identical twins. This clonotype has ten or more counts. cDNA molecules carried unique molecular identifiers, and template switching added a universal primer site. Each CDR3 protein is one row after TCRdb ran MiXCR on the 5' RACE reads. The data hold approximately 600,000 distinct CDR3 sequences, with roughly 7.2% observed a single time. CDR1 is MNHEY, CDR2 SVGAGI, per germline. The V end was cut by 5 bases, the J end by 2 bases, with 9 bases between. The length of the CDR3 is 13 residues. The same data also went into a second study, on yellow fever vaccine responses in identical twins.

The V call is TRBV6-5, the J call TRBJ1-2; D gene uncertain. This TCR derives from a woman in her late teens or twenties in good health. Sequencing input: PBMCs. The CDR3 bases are TGTGCCAGCAGTCTCGAACAGAACTATGGCTACACCTTC. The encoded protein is CASSLEQNYGYTF.